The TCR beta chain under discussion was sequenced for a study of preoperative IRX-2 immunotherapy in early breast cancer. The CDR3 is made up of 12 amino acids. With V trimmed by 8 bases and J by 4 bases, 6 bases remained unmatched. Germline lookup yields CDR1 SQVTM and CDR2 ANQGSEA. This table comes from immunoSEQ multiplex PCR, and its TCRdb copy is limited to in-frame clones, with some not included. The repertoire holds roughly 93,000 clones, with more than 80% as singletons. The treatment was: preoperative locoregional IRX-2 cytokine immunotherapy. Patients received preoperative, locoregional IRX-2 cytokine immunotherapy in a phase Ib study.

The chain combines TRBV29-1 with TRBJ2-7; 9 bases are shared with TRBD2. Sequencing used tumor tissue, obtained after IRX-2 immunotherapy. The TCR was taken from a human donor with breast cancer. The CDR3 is CSFRTSAYEQYF. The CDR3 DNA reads TGCAGCTTCCGGACTAGCGCTTACGAGCAGTACTTC.